The 29 T cell receptor beta chains presented below share a single source sample, sequenced in a study of OX40 agonist ivuxolimab in advanced cancers. Using immunoSEQ multiplex PCR, the repertoire was profiled, and TCRdb retains in-frame clones only, with some absent. The table includes tens of thousands of clones, around 89% detected once. The sequenced sample was CD4+ or CD8+ T cells sorted from blood, obtained in a trial of the OX40 agonist ivuxolimab. These receptors were collected from an adult with an advanced solid tumor such as melanoma, head and neck, liver or kidney cancer.

This clone is a singleton in its sample. V gene TRBV6-5 combines with J gene TRBJ2-7; 7 bases match TRBD1. The CDR3 is made up of 16 amino acids. CDR1 and CDR2 (germline): MNHEY, SVGAGI. Germline trimming cut 3 bases from V and 0 bases from J; bases unmatched to any gene: 8. CDR3 loop: CASSYSGQRSSYEQYF. DNA of the CDR3: TGTGCCAGCAGTTATTCGGGACAGAGGAGCTCCTACGAGCAGTACTTC.

In nucleotides, the CDR3 is TGTGCCAGCAGCTTAATGTTGAACACTGAAGCTTTCTTT. This codes for CASSLMLNTEAFF. This chain joins TRBV7-9 and TRBJ1-1; no definite D call. The CDR3 runs to 13 residues. The germline V and J ends were trimmed by 2 bases and 0 bases, with 4 bases remaining between them. Germline V gene lookup returns CDR1 SEHNR and CDR2 FQNEAQ (reference sequence).

The V and J genes are TRBV29-1 and TRBJ2-7; D is possibly TRBD1 (6 bases). The CDR3 totals 14 residues. Germline V gives CDR1 SQVTM, CDR2 ANQGSEA. V lost 1 base and J lost 5, with 15 bases in between. CDR3 coding DNA: TGCAGCGTTGAAGGGGGGCAGGGCCCCCACGAGCAGTACTTC. Translated: CSVEGGQGPHEQYF.

The chain recombines TRBV9 with TRBJ2-3, with a tentative D call TRBD1 (6 bases). The CDR3 is 16 amino acids. Germline CDR1 reads SGDLS; CDR2 reads YYNGEE. The V end lost 1 base, the J end lost 3 bases, and 15 bases lay between the germline ends. CDR3 in amino acids: CASSVFWGPGTDTQYF. CDR3 in DNA: TGTGCCAGCAGCGTATTTTGGGGGCCGGGAACAGATACGCAGTATTTT. Based on the CDR3 plus reference TRBV9 and TRBJ2-3, the full variable domain is DSGVTQTPKHLITATGQRVTLRCSPRSGDLSVYWYQQSLDQGLQFLIQYYNGEERAKGNILERFSAQQFPDLHSELNLSSLELGDSALYFCASSVFWGPGTDTQYFGPGTRLTVL.

The chain has TRBV4-2 and TRBJ2-3; no reliable D call. Trimming took 1 base from V and 3 from J, leaving 5 bases between them. The length of the CDR3 is 13 residues. The V gene's germline CDR1 is LGHNA and CDR2 YNFKEQ. The CDR3: CASSQGETDTQYF. CDR3 sequence (DNA): TGTGCCAGCAGCCAAGGGGAAACAGATACGCAGTATTTT.

CDR3: CASGPSNTGELFF. DNA of the CDR3: TGTGCCAGCGGACCATCGAACACCGGGGAGCTGTTTTTT. V and J are TRBV5-4 and TRBJ2-2, with D uncertain. Germline V lookup: CDR1 SGHNT, CDR2 YYREEE (reference sequence). V lost 7 bases, J lost 0 bases, and 7 bases lay in between. CDR3 length: 13 residues.

J is TRBJ2-7 and V is TRBV7-2; TRBD2 matches 8 bases. CDR1 and CDR2 (germline): SGHTA, FQGNSA. The CDR3 contains 16 residues. V trimming: 1 base; J trimming: 3 bases; junction bases outside the gene matches: 8. The CDR3 reads CASSLGGAGGGYEQYF. CDR3 DNA: TGTGCCAGCAGCTTAGGGGGTGCGGGGGGAGGCTACGAGCAGTACTTC.

The chain uses TRBV5-1 and TRBJ2-1; D ambiguous. The V and J ends lost 5 bases and 5 bases respectively, with 11 bases between them. Per germline, CDR1 SGHRS and CDR2 YFSETQ. The CDR3 covers 13 residues. The CDR3 protein is CASRGRYDNEQFF. CDR3 bases: TGCGCCAGCAGAGGGCGGTATGACAATGAGCAGTTCTTC. The variable domain in full, completed from reference TRBV5-1 and TRBJ2-1, reads KAGVTQTPRYLIKTRGQQVTLSCSPISGHRSVSWYQQTPGQGLQFLFEYFSETQRNKGNFPGRFSGRQFSNSRSEMNVSTLELGDSALYLCASRGRYDNEQFFGPGTRLTVL.

The CDR3 bases are TGTGCCAGCAGTCAGGGGGCTCAGCCCCAGCATTTT. Protein sequence: CASSQGAQPQHF. V is TRBV7-9 and J is TRBJ1-5; 8 bases are shared with TRBD1. The V gene's germline CDR1 is SEHNR and CDR2 FQNEAQ (reference sequence). The CDR3 runs to 12 residues. Trimming took 6 bases from V and 6 from J; bases not matched to a gene: 1. The full variable domain, with the rest looked up from reference TRBV7-9 and TRBJ1-5, is DTGVSQNPRHKITKRGQNVTFRCDPISEHNRLYWYRQTLGQGPEFLTYFQNEAQLEKSRLLSDRFSAERPKGSFSTLEIQRTEQGDSAMYLCASSQGAQPQHFGDGTRLSIL.

The chain carries TRBV27 and TRBJ2-7, with D possibly being TRBD1 (6 bases). Per the germline V gene, CDR1 is MNHEY and CDR2 is SMNVEV (reference sequence). This CDR3 contains 15 residues. V lost 7 bases, J lost 2 bases, and 18 bases lay in between. The CDR3 is CASTLAAQGPYEQYF. DNA for the CDR3: TGTGCCAGCACCCTTGCTGCACAGGGACCCTACGAGCAGTACTTC.

This sequence joins TRBV5-4 and TRBJ2-7; TRBD1 or TRBD2 may be the D gene (5 bases each). The germline V and J ends were trimmed by 5 bases and 4 bases, with 22 bases remaining between them. The CDR3 has 16 residues. The germline gives CDR1 SGHNT, CDR2 YYREEE (reference sequence). The DNA of the CDR3 is TGTGCCAGCAGTCCCACCGGGACGGCGCTGGAGTACGAGCAGTACTTC. Translation: CASSPTGTALEYEQYF.

Only one count was recorded for this clone. The chain uses TRBV29-1 and TRBJ2-7, with D perhaps assigned TRBD1 or TRBD2 (5 bases each). In germline, CDR1 is SQVTM, CDR2 ANQGSEA. V lost 4 bases and J lost 3, with 13 bases in between. The CDR3 extends over 13 amino acids. The CDR3 coding sequence is TGCAGCGTTGTAGGGCAGGGAGTCTACGAGCAGTACTTC. Amino acid sequence: CSVVGQGVYEQYF.

This chain uses TRBV4-2 with TRBJ1-1; TRBD1 might be the D (5 bases). The CDR3 has 18 residues. Germline V lookup: CDR1 LGHNA, CDR2 YNFKEQ. V gave up 0 bases and J gave up 2 bases, with 19 bases separating them. CDR3 coding DNA: TGTGCCAGCAGCCAAGAGCTCCCGACAGTGAACCCCAACACTGAAGCTTTCTTT. Protein sequence: CASSQELPTVNPNTEAFF.

The chain combines TRBV6-6 with TRBJ2-6; the D gene could be TRBD1 or TRBD2 (5 bases each). With 5 bases removed from V and 8 bases from J, the gap between germline ends came to 16 bases. CDR1 is MNHNY, CDR2 SVGAGI, per germline (reference sequence). This CDR3 is 15 amino acids long. CDR3: CASSLGRTGPNVLTF. The CDR3 nucleotides are TGTGCCAGCAGTCTGGGACGAACCGGGCCCAACGTCCTGACTTTC.

The CDR3 DNA reads as TGTGCCAGCAGCAGCCGCGGGGGCCTAAACTATGGCTACACCTTC. This codes for CASSSRGGLNYGYTF. This chain joins TRBV27 and TRBJ1-2, with D perhaps matching TRBD1 (6 bases). Trimming removed 6 bases at V and 2 bases at J, with 16 bases between. The CDR3 spans 15 residues. Germline V gives CDR1 MNHEY, CDR2 SMNVEV (reference sequence).

The V call is TRBV21-1, the J call TRBJ1-4. TRBV21-1 is a pseudogene. The CDR3 has 18 amino acids. CDR3 coding DNA: TGTGCCAGCAGCAAAGGGTGGCGGACGGATGCAACTAATGAAAAACTGTTTTTT. The encoded protein is CASSKGWRTDATNEKLFF.

The CDR3 region is CASDRVMAGEKLFF. CDR3 sequence (DNA): TGTGCCAGCGACAGGGTGATGGCTGGTGAAAAACTGTTTTTT. The rearrangement uses TRBV6-6 and TRBJ1-4, with 7 bases fitting TRBD1. CDR1 is MNHNY, CDR2 SVGAGI, per germline (reference sequence). The CDR3 consists of 14 residues. The J segment lost 7 bases and the V segment lost 8 bases, leaving 10 bases of the junction unmatched.

V usage is TRBV29-1 and J usage is TRBJ1-2; D uncertain. The V gene's germline CDR1 is SQVTM and CDR2 ANQGSEA. Trimming took 0 bases from V and 3 from J, leaving 14 bases between them. The CDR3 is made up of 15 amino acids. The CDR3 nucleotides read TGCAGCGTTGAAGATTTTGAGGGCCTGGACTATGGCTACACCTTC. Protein: CSVEDFEGLDYGYTF.

V and J are TRBV5-1 and TRBJ2-3, with 10 bases lining up with TRBD2. CDR1 and CDR2 from the germline V gene are SGHRS and YFSETQ. The CDR3 consists of 18 residues. V trimming: 3 bases; J trimming: 4 bases; junction bases outside the gene matches: 14. The CDR3 bases are TGCGCCAGCAGCTCGGAAGACCTAGCGGGGGTTAGGGCAGATACGCAGTATTTT. Protein product: CASSSEDLAGVRADTQYF.

CDR3 in DNA: TGTGCCAGCAGCTTGGTCGGGCCTGAGCAGTTCTTC. Translated: CASSLVGPEQFF. The rearrangement links TRBV5-4 to TRBJ2-1, with D hard to call. CDR3 length: 12 residues. From germline, CDR1 is SGHNT and CDR2 YYREEE (reference sequence). V lost 0 bases and J 9 bases, leaving 7 bases between the germline ends.

The chain employs TRBV7-9 and TRBJ2-5, with TRBD2 matching 7 bases. The CDR3 length is 13 residues. In germline, CDR1 is SEHNR, CDR2 FQNEAQ (reference sequence). V dropped 6 bases and J dropped 5; count of bases not matched to a gene: 6. CDR3: CASSPAGGETQYF. The CDR3 DNA reads TGTGCCAGCAGTCCTGCCGGGGGGGAGACCCAGTACTTC.

The chain uses TRBV4-2 and TRBJ2-1; the D gene is possibly TRBD2 (5 bases). The V end lost 0 bases, the J end lost 0 bases, and 12 bases lay between the germline ends. The CDR3 totals 17 residues. Looked up from germline, CDR1 is LGHNA and CDR2 is YNFKEQ. CDR3 sequence: CASSQDSSGSSYNEQFF. In DNA, the CDR3 is TGTGCCAGCAGCCAAGATTCATCGGGGAGCTCCTACAATGAGCAGTTCTTC.

CDR3 sequence (DNA): TGTGCCAGCAGCTTAATAAGGACAGGGGATGGCTACACCTTC. Protein product: CASSLIRTGDGYTF. The chain is built from TRBV7-9 and TRBJ1-2; 9 bases are a match to TRBD1. CDR1 and CDR2 (germline): SEHNR, FQNEAQ (reference sequence). Losses at the gene ends were 2 bases for V and 6 bases for J; bases not matched to a gene: 4. This CDR3 contains 14 residues.

The genes are TRBV27 and TRBJ1-6; TRBD1 might be the D (6 bases). The V end lost 3 bases, the J end lost 8 bases, and 11 bases lay between the germline ends. Germline V lookup: CDR1 MNHEY, CDR2 SMNVEV (reference sequence). This CDR3 spans 14 amino acids. The DNA of the CDR3 is TGTGCCAGCAGTTTTTTGGGGGGCGATTCACCCCTCCACTTT. Its protein is CASSFLGGDSPLHF.

In its sample, this clone was seen once. V and J are TRBV6-1 and TRBJ2-2; D is unclear. This CDR3 contains 12 residues. In germline, CDR1 is MNHNS, CDR2 SASEGT. Trimming pared 7 bases from V and 2 bases from J, leaving 5 bases between. CDR3 nucleotide sequence: TGTGCCAGCACTTTTAACACCGGGGAGCTGTTTTTT. As protein: CASTFNTGELFF.

The V gene is TRBV27, the J gene TRBJ2-1, with 8 bases matching TRBD2. Germline CDR1 and CDR2: MNHEY and SMNVEV (reference sequence). This CDR3 is built from 15 residues. V lost 4 bases, J lost 10 bases, and 12 bases stayed unmatched. CDR3 DNA: TGTGCCAGCAGTTCACCTCCGGGTAGCGGGAACGAGCAGTTCTTC. Its translation: CASSSPPGSGNEQFF.

The V call is TRBV7-9, the J call TRBJ1-3; unclear D gene. Germline V gene sequence: CDR1 SEHNR, CDR2 FQNEAQ (reference sequence). The CDR3 totals 11 residues. V dropped 4 bases and J dropped 4 bases, with 2 bases sitting between them. The CDR3 coding sequence is TGTGCCAGCAGCTCCGGAAACACCATATATTTT. Its protein product is CASSSGNTIYF.

The V call is TRBV7-9, the J call TRBJ1-1, with 7 positions matching TRBD1. Germline CDR1 is SEHNR and CDR2 is FQNEAQ (reference sequence). Germline trimming cut 3 bases from V and 6 bases from J; bases unmatched to any gene: 4. This CDR3 has 13 residues. CDR3 in DNA: TGTGCCAGCAGCTTGGGACAGCTCTCTGAAGCTTTCTTT. This encodes CASSLGQLSEAFF.

This clone appeared once. The chain joins TRBV11-2 to TRBJ2-7; the D gene could be TRBD1 or TRBD2 (5 bases each). The V end was cut by 3 bases, the J end by 3 bases, with 15 bases between. Per the germline V gene, CDR1 is SGHAT and CDR2 is FQNNGV. The CDR3 has 15 residues. In DNA form, the CDR3 reads TGTGCCAGCAGCTTTCTTGGGACGTCCGTCTACGAGCAGTACTTC. Protein product: CASSFLGTSVYEQYF.